The next 15 T cell receptor beta chains were all read from a single sample in a study of T cell responses to AZD1222 COVID-19 vaccine (dated by TCRdb to the early 2020s). Libraries were made using the immunoSEQ multiplex PCR assay. As stored in TCRdb, this immuneACCESS dataset retains in-frame rearrangements with V and J assigned. A fraction of the clones does not appear; measured against another copy, unresolved V genes explain less than half of the discrepancy, and the remainder lacks a known reason. This sample lists around 250,000 clones; over 85% were detected once. Around 0.5% of the sample is held by the ten biggest clonotypes. The time point label on this specimen signifies: baseline before first vaccination. The sequenced sample was peripheral blood, obtained on day 0 of AZD1222 vaccination. The receptor source for this set is an adult in good health.

This clone was detected once. The genes are TRBV7-8 and TRBJ1-3; D remains unclear. This CDR3 contains 15 residues. V was trimmed by 1 base and J by 2 bases, leaving 9 bases between them. Looked up from germline, CDR1 is SGHVS and CDR2 is FQNEAQ. The CDR3: CASSLENPPGNTIYF. The CDR3 region has the DNA TGTGCCAGCAGCTTAGAGAACCCCCCTGGAAACACCATATATTTT.

The gene calls are TRBV7-2 and TRBJ1-5; no definite D call. The CDR3 runs 14 residues. From germline, CDR1 is SGHTA and CDR2 FQGNSA. With 1 base removed from V and 6 bases from J, the gap between germline ends came to 10 bases. The CDR3 DNA follows: TGTGCCAGCAGCTTAGATTACGGGGTTCAGCCCCAGCATTTT. It encodes CASSLDYGVQPQHF. The full variable domain, rest sourced from reference TRBV7-2 and TRBJ1-5, is GAGVSQSPSNKVTEKGKDVELRCDPISGHTALYWYRQSLGQGLEFLIYFQGNSAPDKSGLPSDRFSAERTGGSVSTLTIQRTQQEDSAVYLCASSLDYGVQPQHFGDGTRLSIL.

The chain links TRBV5-5 to TRBJ1-6, with D maybe TRBD1 (5 bases). The CDR3 contains 18 residues. Germline values: CDR1 SGHKS, CDR2 YYEKEE (reference sequence). Trimming shortened V by 0 bases and J by 0 bases, and 13 bases separated the two germline ends. CDR3 nucleotides: TGTGCCAGCAGCTTGGTGTGGGGGGAGAGCTCCTATAATTCACCCCTCCACTTT. This codes for CASSLVWGESSYNSPLHF.

This clone was observed a single time. This rearrangement joins TRBV9 to TRBJ2-4; D is perhaps TRBD1 (6 bases). CDR1 SGDLS and CDR2 YYNGEE come from the germline V gene. V lost 3 bases to trimming and J lost 3 bases, with 13 bases between them. This CDR3 is 15 amino acids long. The CDR3, as DNA: TGTGCCAGCAGCGGAGGGACATCTGGCAAAAACATTCAGTACTTC. It yields the protein CASSGGTSGKNIQYF.

The chain recombines TRBV19 with TRBJ1-6; D call uncertain. Germline CDR1 reads LNHDA; CDR2 reads SQIVND (reference sequence). The CDR3 contains 16 residues. V shed 2 bases and J shed 5 bases, with 13 bases lying between them. The CDR3 here is CASSIRSGEDNSPLHF. The CDR3 nucleotides read TGTGCCAGTAGTATACGCTCGGGAGAAGATAATTCACCCCTCCACTTT.

This chain connects TRBV5-1 to TRBJ1-1; 8 bases line up with TRBD1. This CDR3 is built from 16 residues. Looked up from germline, CDR1 is SGHRS and CDR2 is YFSETQ. Trimming took 0 bases from V and 4 from J; bases not matched to a gene: 8. The CDR3 nucleotides are TGCGCCAGCAGCTTGGCCCAGGGGGCAGGGGCCACTGAAGCTTTCTTT. Its protein is CASSLAQGAGATEAFF.

The J gene is TRBJ1-4, the V gene TRBV18; D not certain. This CDR3 spans 16 amino acids. The V gene lost 2 bases and the J gene lost 0 bases, with 10 bases spanning the gap. The germline CDR1 and CDR2 sequences are KGHSH and LQKENI. The CDR3 region has the DNA TGTGCCAGCTCACCAGTCGGAAAACCAACTAATGAAAAACTGTTTTTT. This gives the protein CASSPVGKPTNEKLFF.

In nucleotides, the CDR3 is TGTGCCAGCAGCAGGGCGCCAACTAATGAAAAACTGTTTTTT. Protein product: CASSRAPTNEKLFF. This chain joins TRBV5-5 and TRBJ1-4; D is undetermined. Trimming removed 4 bases from V and 0 bases from J, with 7 bases in between. The CDR3 length is 14 residues. Germline-derived CDR1 and CDR2 are SGHKS and YYEKEE (reference sequence). The complete variable domain, with remaining parts taken from reference TRBV5-5 and TRBJ1-4, reads DAGVTQSPTHLIKTRGQQVTLRCSPISGHKSVSWYQQVLGQGPQFIFQYYEKEERGRGNFPDRFSARQFPNYSSELNVNALLLGDSALYLCASSRAPTNEKLFFGSGTQLSVL.

Remarks on this clone: Other DNA sequences in this sample translate to the same CDR3. This chain connects TRBV5-1 to TRBJ1-1; no clear D. Trimming took 0 bases from V and 4 from J, leaving 7 bases between them. In germline, CDR1 is SGHRS, CDR2 YFSETQ. The CDR3 extends over 13 amino acids. Here the CDR3 reads CASSLEGSTEAFF. In DNA form, the CDR3 reads TGCGCCAGCAGCTTGGAGGGAAGCACTGAAGCTTTCTTT.

V usage is TRBV28 and J usage is TRBJ2-1, with D perhaps assigned TRBD1 or TRBD2 (6 bases each). V dropped 2 bases and J dropped 9 bases, with 20 bases sitting between them. The CDR3 loop spans 16 amino acids. Looked up from germline, CDR1 is MDHEN and CDR2 is SYDVKM. The chain's CDR3 is CASSLQRGLGGSEQFF. The DNA for the CDR3 is TGTGCCAGCAGTTTACAACGGGGGCTAGGGGGAAGTGAGCAGTTCTTC.

V is TRBV12-1 and J is TRBJ2-1. TRBV12-1 is a pseudogene locus. The CDR3 runs to 16 residues. CDR3: CASSFARDNSYNEQFF. CDR3 coding DNA: TGTGCCAGCAGCTTTGCGCGGGACAACTCCTACAATGAGCAGTTCTTC.

The V call is TRBV7-8, the J call TRBJ2-1; TRBD2 aligns across 8 bases. V lost 5 bases and J lost 7; bases outside the gene matches: 7. This CDR3 spans 14 amino acids. Per germline, CDR1 SGHVS and CDR2 FQNEAQ. The CDR3, as DNA: TGTGCCAGCAGCCATAGGACTAGCATGAATGAGCAGTTCTTC. This sequence encodes CASSHRTSMNEQFF. The full variable domain, its missing parts supplied by reference TRBV7-8 and TRBJ2-1, is GAGVSQSPRYKVAKRGQDVALRCDPISGHVSLFWYQQALGQGPEFLTYFQNEAQLDKSGLPSDRFFAERPEGSVSTLKIQRTQQEDSAVYLCASSHRTSMNEQFFGPGTRLTVL.

CDR3: CAGGGLTPTGELFF. In DNA form, the CDR3 reads TGTGCAGGCGGGGGACTAACTCCCACCGGGGAGCTGTTTTTT. The chain links TRBV2 to TRBJ2-2; the match to TRBD2 covers 7 bases. The germline gives CDR1 SNHLY, CDR2 FYNNEI. There are 14 residues in the CDR3.

The chain carries TRBV6-5 and TRBJ1-2, with 7 bases identical to TRBD1. J lost 8 bases, V lost 6 bases, and 6 bases had no gene match. Germline lookup yields CDR1 MNHEY and CDR2 SVGAGI. This CDR3 is built from 12 residues. The CDR3 loop reads CASRSTGEGYTF. Written as DNA, the CDR3 is TGTGCCAGCAGGTCTACAGGGGAGGGCTACACCTTC.

V usage is TRBV28 and J usage is TRBJ2-1, with D possibly being TRBD2 (6 bases). V dropped 2 bases and J dropped 0 bases, with 8 bases sitting between them. The CDR3 has 15 amino acids. Germline V gene data show CDR1 as MDHEN and CDR2 as SYDVKM. The CDR3 DNA is TGTGCCAGCAGTTTAACCGGGAGCTCCTACAATGAGCAGTTCTTC. It yields the protein CASSLTGSSYNEQFF. The full variable domain, rest sourced from reference TRBV28 and TRBJ2-1, is DVKVTQSSRYLVKRTGEKVFLECVQDMDHENMFWYRQDPGLGLRLIYFSYDVKMKEKGDIPEGYSVSREKKERFSLILESASTNQTSMYLCASSLTGSSYNEQFFGPGTRLTVL.